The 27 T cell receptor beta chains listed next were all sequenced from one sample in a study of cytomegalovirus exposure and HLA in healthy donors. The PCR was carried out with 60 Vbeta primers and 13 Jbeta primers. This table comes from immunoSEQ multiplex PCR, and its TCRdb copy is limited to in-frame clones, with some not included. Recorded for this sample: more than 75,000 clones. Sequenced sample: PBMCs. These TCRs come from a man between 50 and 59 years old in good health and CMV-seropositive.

CDR3 region: CASSLGRAGGTPFF. The CDR3 DNA reads TGTGCCAGCAGCTTAGGTAGGGCGGGAGGGACTCCGTTCTTC. The rearrangement joins TRBV7-9 to TRBJ2-1; 9 positions match TRBD2. CDR3 length: 14 residues. Germline CDR1 and CDR2: SEHNR and FQNEAQ (reference sequence). With 1 base clipped from V and 15 bases from J, the junction kept 10 bases outside the gene matches.

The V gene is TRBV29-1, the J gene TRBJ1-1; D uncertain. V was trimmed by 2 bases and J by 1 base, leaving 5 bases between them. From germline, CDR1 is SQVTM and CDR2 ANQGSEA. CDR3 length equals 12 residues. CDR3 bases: TGCAGCGTTGAAACCGGGAACACTGAAGCTTTCTTT. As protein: CSVETGNTEAFF.

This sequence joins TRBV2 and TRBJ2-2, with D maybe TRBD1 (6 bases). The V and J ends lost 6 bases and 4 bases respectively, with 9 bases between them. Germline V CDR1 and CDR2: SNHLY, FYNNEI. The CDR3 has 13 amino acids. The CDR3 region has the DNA TGTGCCAGCAGGCAGGGGATCACCGGGGAGCTGTTTTTT. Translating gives CASRQGITGELFF.

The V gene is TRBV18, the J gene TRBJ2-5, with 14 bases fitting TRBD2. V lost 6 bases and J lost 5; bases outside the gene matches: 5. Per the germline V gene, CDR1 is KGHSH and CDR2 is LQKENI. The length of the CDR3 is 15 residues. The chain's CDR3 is CASSRGLAGAETQYF. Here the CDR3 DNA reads TGTGCCAGCTCGCGGGGACTAGCGGGAGCCGAGACCCAGTACTTC. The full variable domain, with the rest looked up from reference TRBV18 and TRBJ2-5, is NAGVMQNPRHLVRRRGQEARLRCSPMKGHSHVYWYRQLPEEGLKFMVYLQKENIIDESGMPKERFSAEFPKEGPSILRIQQVVRGDSAAYFCASSRGLAGAETQYFGPGTRLLVL.

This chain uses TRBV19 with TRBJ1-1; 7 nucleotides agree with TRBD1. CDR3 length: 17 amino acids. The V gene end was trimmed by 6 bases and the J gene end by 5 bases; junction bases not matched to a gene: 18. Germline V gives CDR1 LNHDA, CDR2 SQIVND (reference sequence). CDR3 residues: CASSRFTFRGRLTEAFF. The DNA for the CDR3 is TGTGCCAGTAGCCGATTCACGTTTAGGGGGCGGCTAACTGAAGCTTTCTTT.

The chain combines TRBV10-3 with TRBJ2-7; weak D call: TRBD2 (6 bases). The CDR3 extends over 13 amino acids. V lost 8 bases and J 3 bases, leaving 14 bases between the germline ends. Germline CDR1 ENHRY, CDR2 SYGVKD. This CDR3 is CAIAGGSGYEQYF. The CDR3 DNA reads TGTGCCATCGCCGGGGGTAGCGGCTACGAGCAGTACTTC.

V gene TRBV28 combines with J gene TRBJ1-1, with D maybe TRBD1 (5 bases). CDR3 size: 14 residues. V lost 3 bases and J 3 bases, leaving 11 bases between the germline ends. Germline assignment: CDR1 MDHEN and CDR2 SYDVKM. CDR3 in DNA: TGTGCCAGCAGTTTGACGGGGGAATACACTGAAGCTTTCTTT. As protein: CASSLTGEYTEAFF.

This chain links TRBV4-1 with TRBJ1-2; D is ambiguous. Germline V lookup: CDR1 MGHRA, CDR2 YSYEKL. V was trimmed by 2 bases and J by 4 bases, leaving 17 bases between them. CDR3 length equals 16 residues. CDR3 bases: TGCGCCAGCAGCCAACGTACAGCTATCTCACTCTATGGCTACACCTTC. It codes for CASSQRTAISLYGYTF.

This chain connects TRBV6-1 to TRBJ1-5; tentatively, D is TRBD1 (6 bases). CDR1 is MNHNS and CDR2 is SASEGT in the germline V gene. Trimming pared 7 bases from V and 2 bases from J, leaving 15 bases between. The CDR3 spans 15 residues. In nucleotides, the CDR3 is TGTGCCAGCACGGGGGGGCTGAGGCGCAATCAGCCCCAGCATTTT. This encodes CASTGGLRRNQPQHF.

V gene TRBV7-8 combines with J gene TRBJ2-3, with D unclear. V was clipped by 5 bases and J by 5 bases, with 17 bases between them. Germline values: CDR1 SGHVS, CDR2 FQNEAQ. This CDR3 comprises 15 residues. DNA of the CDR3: TGTGCCAGCAGCCCTACCCCGCTTAGTGGAGATACGCAGTATTTT. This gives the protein CASSPTPLSGDTQYF. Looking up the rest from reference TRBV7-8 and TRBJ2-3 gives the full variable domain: GAGVSQSPRYKVAKRGQDVALRCDPISGHVSLFWYQQALGQGPEFLTYFQNEAQLDKSGLPSDRFFAERPEGSVSTLKIQRTQQEDSAVYLCASSPTPLSGDTQYFGPGTRLTVL.

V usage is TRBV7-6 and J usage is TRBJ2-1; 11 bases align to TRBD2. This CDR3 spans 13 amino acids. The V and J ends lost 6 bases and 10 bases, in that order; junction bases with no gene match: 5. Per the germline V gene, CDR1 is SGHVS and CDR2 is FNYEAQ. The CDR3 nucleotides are TGTGCCAGCAGTCAAGGGACTAGCGGAGAGCAGTTCTTC. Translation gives CASSQGTSGEQFF. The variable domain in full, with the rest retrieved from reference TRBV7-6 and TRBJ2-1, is GAGVSQSPRYKVTKRGQDVALRCDPISGHVSLYWYRQALGQGPEFLTYFNYEAQQDKSGLPNDRFSAERPEGSISTLTIQRTEQRDSAMYRCASSQGTSGEQFFGPGTRLTVL.

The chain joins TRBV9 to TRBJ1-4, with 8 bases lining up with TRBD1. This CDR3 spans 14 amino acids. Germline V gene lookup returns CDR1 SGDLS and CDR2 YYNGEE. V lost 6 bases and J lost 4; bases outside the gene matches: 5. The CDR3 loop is CASNSGGINEKLFF. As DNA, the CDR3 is TGTGCCAGCAACTCAGGGGGCATTAATGAAAAACTGTTTTTT.

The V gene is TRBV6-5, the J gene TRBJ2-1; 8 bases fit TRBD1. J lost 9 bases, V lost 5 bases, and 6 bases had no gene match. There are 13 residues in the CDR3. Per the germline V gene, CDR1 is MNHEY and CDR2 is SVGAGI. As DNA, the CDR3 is TGTGCCAGCAGTCCAACGCAGGGGGCTGAGCAGTTCTTC. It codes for CASSPTQGAEQFF.

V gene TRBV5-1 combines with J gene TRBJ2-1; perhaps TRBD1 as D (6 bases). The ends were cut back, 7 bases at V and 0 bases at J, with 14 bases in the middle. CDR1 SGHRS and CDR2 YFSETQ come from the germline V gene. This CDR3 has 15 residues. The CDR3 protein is CASLAGTSSYNEQFF. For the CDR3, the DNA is TGCGCCAGCTTAGCCGGGACAAGCTCCTACAATGAGCAGTTCTTC.

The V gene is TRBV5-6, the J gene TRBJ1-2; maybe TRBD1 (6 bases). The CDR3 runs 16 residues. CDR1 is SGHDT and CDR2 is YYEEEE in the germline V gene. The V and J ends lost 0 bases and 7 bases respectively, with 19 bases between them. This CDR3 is CASSLDYGGVVTGYTF. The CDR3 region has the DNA TGTGCCAGCAGCTTGGACTATGGGGGCGTCGTTACTGGCTACACCTTC.

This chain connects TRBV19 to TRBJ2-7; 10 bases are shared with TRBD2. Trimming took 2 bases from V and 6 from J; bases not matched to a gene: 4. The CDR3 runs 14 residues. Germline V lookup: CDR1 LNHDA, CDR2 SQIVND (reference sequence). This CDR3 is CASSILAGAGEQYF. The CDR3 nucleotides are TGTGCCAGTAGTATACTAGCGGGAGCAGGCGAGCAGTACTTC.

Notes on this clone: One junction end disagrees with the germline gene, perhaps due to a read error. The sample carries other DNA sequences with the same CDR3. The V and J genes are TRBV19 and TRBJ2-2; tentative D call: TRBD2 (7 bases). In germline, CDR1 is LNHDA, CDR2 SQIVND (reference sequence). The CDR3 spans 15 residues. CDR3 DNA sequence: TGCGCCAGTAGGATGGGGGGGCCGAACACCGGGGAGCTGTTTTTT. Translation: CASRMGGPNTGELFF. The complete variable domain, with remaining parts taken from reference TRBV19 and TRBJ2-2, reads DGGITQSPKYLFRKEGQNVTLSCEQNLNHDAMYWYRQDPGQGLRLIYYSQIVNDFQKGDIAEGYSVSREKKESFPLTVTSAQKNPTAFYLCASRMGGPNTGELFFGEGSRLTVL.

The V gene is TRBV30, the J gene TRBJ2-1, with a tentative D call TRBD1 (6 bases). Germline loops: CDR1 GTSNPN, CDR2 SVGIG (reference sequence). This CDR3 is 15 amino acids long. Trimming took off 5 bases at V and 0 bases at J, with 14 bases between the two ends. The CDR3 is CAWEKGGSSYNEQFF. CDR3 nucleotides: TGTGCCTGGGAAAAAGGGGGTAGCTCCTACAATGAGCAGTTCTTC.

The CDR3 DNA reads TGTGCCAGTAGCCTACTAGCGGTGTCCTACAATGAGCAGTTCTTC. Amino acids: CASSLLAVSYNEQFF. V is TRBV19 and J is TRBJ2-1; TRBD2 aligns across 8 bases. The V gene's germline CDR1 is LNHDA and CDR2 SQIVND (reference sequence). J gave up 1 base and V 6 bases, and 5 bases lay outside the gene matches. The CDR3 runs to 15 residues.

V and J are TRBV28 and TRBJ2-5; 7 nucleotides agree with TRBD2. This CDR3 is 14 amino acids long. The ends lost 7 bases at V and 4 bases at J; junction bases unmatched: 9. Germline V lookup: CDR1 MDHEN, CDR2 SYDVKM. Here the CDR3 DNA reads TGTGCCAGCACCTGGCGGATAGCGGGAGAGACCCAGTACTTC. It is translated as CASTWRIAGETQYF.

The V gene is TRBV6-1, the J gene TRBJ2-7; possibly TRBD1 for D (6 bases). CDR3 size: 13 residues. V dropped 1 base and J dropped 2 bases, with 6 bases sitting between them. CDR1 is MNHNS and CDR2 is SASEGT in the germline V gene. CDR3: CASSEGTAYEQYV. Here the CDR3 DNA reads TGTGCCAGCAGTGAAGGGACAGCCTACGAGCAGTACGTC.

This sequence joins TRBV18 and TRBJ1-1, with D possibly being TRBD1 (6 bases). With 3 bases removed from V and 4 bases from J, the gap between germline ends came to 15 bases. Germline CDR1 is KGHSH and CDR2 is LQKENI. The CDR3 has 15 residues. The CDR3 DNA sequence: TGTGCCAGCTCACCCTCCGAGGGGGTGAGCACTGAAGCTTTCTTT. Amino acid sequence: CASSPSEGVSTEAFF.

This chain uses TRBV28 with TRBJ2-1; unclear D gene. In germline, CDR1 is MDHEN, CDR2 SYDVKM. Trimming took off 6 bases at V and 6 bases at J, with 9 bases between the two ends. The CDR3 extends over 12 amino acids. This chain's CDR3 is CASSPSRNEQFF. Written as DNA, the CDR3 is TGTGCCAGCAGCCCGTCCCGCAATGAGCAGTTCTTC. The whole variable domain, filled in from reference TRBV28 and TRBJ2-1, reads DVKVTQSSRYLVKRTGEKVFLECVQDMDHENMFWYRQDPGLGLRLIYFSYDVKMKEKGDIPEGYSVSREKKERFSLILESASTNQTSMYLCASSPSRNEQFFGPGTRLTVL.

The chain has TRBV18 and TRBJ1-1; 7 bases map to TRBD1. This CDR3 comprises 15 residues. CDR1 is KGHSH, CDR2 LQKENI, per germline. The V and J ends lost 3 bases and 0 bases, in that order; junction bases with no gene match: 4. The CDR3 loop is CASSPRQGMNTEAFF. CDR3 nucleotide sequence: TGTGCCAGCTCACCGAGACAGGGTATGAACACTGAAGCTTTCTTT.

In nucleotides, the CDR3 is TGCGCCAGCAGCCATGGTCCCGGGACAGGGCTCCTAGGGTATGGCTACACCTTC. Amino acids: CASSHGPGTGLLGYGYTF. This rearrangement joins TRBV4-3 to TRBJ1-2; 9 bases match TRBD1. Trimming at V came to 3 bases and at J to 5 bases, leaving 16 bases not matched to a gene. Germline V gives CDR1 LGHNA, CDR2 YSLEER. This CDR3 is 18 amino acids long.

The CDR3 loop is CASSPTGRTEAFF. CDR3 sequence (DNA): TGTGCCAGCAGCCCGACAGGGCGGACTGAAGCTTTCTTT. This chain uses TRBV6-5 with TRBJ1-1; TRBD1 matches at 7 bases. The V gene's germline CDR1 is MNHEY and CDR2 SVGAGI. With 6 bases clipped from V and 5 bases from J, the junction kept 6 bases outside the gene matches. This CDR3 region has 13 residues.

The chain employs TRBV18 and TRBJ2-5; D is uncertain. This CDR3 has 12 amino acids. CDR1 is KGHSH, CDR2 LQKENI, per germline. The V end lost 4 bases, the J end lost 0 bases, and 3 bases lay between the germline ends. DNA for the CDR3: TGTGCCAGCTCACTCTACCAAGAGACCCAGTACTTC. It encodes CASSLYQETQYF.